Presented here are 24 T cell receptor beta chains from one specimen sequenced in a study of shared clonotypes between healthy human individuals. Profiled with immunoSEQ multiplex PCR; TCRdb holds only in-frame clones, not every one. The table lists 950,000 to 1,100,000 clones, 65% to 75% of them singletons. Sequencing was done on a sample of memory CD4+ T cells sorted from blood. Subset described: CD45RA-negative fraction. These receptors all stem from a man between 18 and 29 years old in good health.

V and J are TRBV19 and TRBJ1-5; 8 bases line up with TRBD1. The CDR3 consists of 15 residues. The germline V gene encodes CDR1 LNHDA and CDR2 SQIVND (reference sequence). V dropped 8 bases and J dropped 3; count of bases not matched to a gene: 9. The chain's CDR3 is CASRTGTGVNQPQHF. The CDR3 region has the DNA TGTGCCAGTCGGACGGGGACAGGAGTCAATCAGCCCCAGCATTTT.

On this clone itself: This may come from a read error, since a much larger clone is one base off. This specimen includes other DNA sequences encoding the same CDR3. The chain joins TRBV5-1 to TRBJ1-1; D unresolved. The germline CDR1 and CDR2 sequences are SGHRS and YFSETQ. The CDR3 runs 12 residues. V was pared by 6 bases and J by 0 bases, with 6 bases between. DNA of the CDR3: TGCGCCAGCAAGGACGTGAACACTGAAGCTTTCTTT. This codes for CASKDVNTEAFF.

This clone was seen a single time. The chain recombines TRBV29-1 with TRBJ2-1; 9 bases agree with TRBD2. Trimming removed 5 bases from V and 9 bases from J; junction bases left unmatched: 11. Germline V lookup: CDR1 SQVTM, CDR2 ANQGSEA. This CDR3 has 14 amino acids. The CDR3 DNA reads as TGCAGCGTTACGGTTAGCGGGGGTTTTACTGAGCAGTTCTTC. Translating gives CSVTVSGGFTEQFF.

V and J are TRBV30 and TRBJ2-7; D gene unclear. CDR3 length equals 14 residues. Trimming took off 0 bases at V and 2 bases at J, with 11 bases between the two ends. CDR1 is GTSNPN and CDR2 is SVGIG in the germline V gene (reference sequence). Here the CDR3 reads CAWSVQTDTYEQYF. Here the CDR3 DNA reads TGTGCCTGGAGTGTACAAACGGATACCTACGAGCAGTACTTC.

This clone turned up a few times. A read error is likely here: a far larger clone is one base away. J is TRBJ1-1 and V is TRBV2; tentatively, D is TRBD1 (5 bases). CDR3 length: 12 amino acids. Germline V CDR1 and CDR2: SNHLY, FYNNEI. Trimming shortened V by 5 bases and J by 4 bases, and 8 bases separated the two germline ends. DNA for the CDR3: TGTGCCAGCAGTTTAGGGGCCACTGAAGCTTTCTTT. Translating it yields CASSLGATEAFF.

The rearrangement links TRBV7-9 to TRBJ1-1, with TRBD1 matching over 9 bases. Unmatched junction bases numbered 14, after V lost 5 bases and J lost 4 bases. This CDR3 comprises 17 residues. Looked up from germline, CDR1 is SEHNR and CDR2 is FQNEAQ (reference sequence). The CDR3 sequence: CASSPGQGRGLVTEAFF. CDR3 sequence (DNA): TGTGCCAGCAGCCCCGGACAGGGGAGGGGTTTGGTCACTGAAGCTTTCTTT.

This chain uses TRBV18 with TRBJ2-7; perhaps TRBD2 as D (6 bases). The CDR3 consists of 16 residues. V was cut by 0 bases and J by 2 bases, with 14 bases left in between. Per germline, CDR1 KGHSH and CDR2 LQKENI. The CDR3 sequence: CASSPPGLYRAYEQYF. CDR3 nucleotides: TGTGCCAGCTCACCACCGGGACTCTATCGGGCCTACGAGCAGTACTTC.

This clone was seen only once. V and J are TRBV6-1 and TRBJ1-4; D ambiguous. The CDR3 has 13 amino acids. Germline V CDR1 and CDR2: MNHNS, SASEGT. Trimming removed 5 bases from V and 4 bases from J, with 8 bases in between. The CDR3 coding sequence is TGTGCCAGCAGTTTACACGATAATGAAAAACTGTTTTTT. Its protein product is CASSLHDNEKLFF.

The J gene is TRBJ2-2, the V gene TRBV7-2; D uncertain. Germline loops: CDR1 SGHTA, CDR2 FQGNSA. This CDR3 has 16 residues. Between the trimmed V and J ends, which lost 1 base and 3 bases, there was a span of 12 bases. Written as DNA, the CDR3 is TGTGCCAGCAGCTTAGTCGGCGCGGCGGACACCGGGGAGCTGTTTTTT. It codes for CASSLVGAADTGELFF.

This clone showed up just once. This chain joins TRBV7-3 and TRBJ2-7; TRBD1 might be the D (5 bases). Trimming shortened V by 5 bases and J by 2 bases, and 13 bases separated the two germline ends. Germline CDR1 reads SGHTA; CDR2 reads FQGTGA. This CDR3 has 14 amino acids. CDR3 in DNA: TGTGCCAGCAGCCTCCAAGCAGGGCCCTACGAGCAGTACTTC. It is translated as CASSLQAGPYEQYF.

The chain couples TRBV5-1 to TRBJ2-2; the D gene is possibly TRBD2 (7 bases). From germline, CDR1 is SGHRS and CDR2 YFSETQ. V dropped 4 bases and J dropped 6 bases, with 22 bases sitting between them. The CDR3 has 17 residues. CDR3 in amino acids: CASSTGQPAAGAGELFF. The CDR3 coding sequence is TGCGCCAGCAGCACCGGACAGCCCGCCGCGGGGGCCGGGGAGCTGTTTTTT.

The chain employs TRBV10-1 and TRBJ2-7; either TRBD1 or TRBD2 may supply D (5 bases each). There are 13 residues in the CDR3. From germline, CDR1 is WNHNN and CDR2 SYGVQD (reference sequence). The V and J ends lost 4 bases and 7 bases respectively, with 14 bases between them. The CDR3 loop is CASSAAYEGEQYF. DNA of the CDR3: TGCGCCAGCAGTGCCGCGTACGAGGGGGAGCAGTACTTC.

The genes are TRBV9 and TRBJ2-4, with 13 bases lining up with TRBD2. The ends lost 4 bases at V and 15 bases at J; junction bases unmatched: 10. The CDR3 covers 14 residues. CDR1 is SGDLS, CDR2 YYNGEE, per germline. The CDR3 loop reads CASSSGTSGVPRYF. Written as DNA, the CDR3 is TGTGCCAGCAGCTCTGGGACTAGCGGGGTGCCGAGGTACTTC.

The chain joins TRBV30 to TRBJ1-1, with D hard to call. Germline CDR1 GTSNPN, CDR2 SVGIG (reference sequence). The CDR3 spans 15 residues. With 4 bases removed from V and 1 base from J, the gap between germline ends came to 16 bases. The CDR3 protein is CAWTPGGISNTEAFF. The CDR3 DNA sequence: TGTGCCTGGACCCCTGGTGGGATTTCGAACACTGAAGCTTTCTTT. The full variable domain, rest sourced from reference TRBV30 and TRBJ1-1, is SQTIHQWPATLVQPVGSPLSLECTVEGTSNPNLYWYRQAAGRGLQLLFYSVGIGQISSEVPQNLSASRPQDRQFILSSKKLLLSDSGFYLCAWTPGGISNTEAFFGQGTRLTVV.

The chain recombines TRBV28 with TRBJ2-3, with TRBD1 identical over 10 bases. The germline V gene encodes CDR1 MDHEN and CDR2 SYDVKM. J lost 6 bases, V lost 6 bases, and 9 bases had no gene match. This CDR3 region has 15 residues. The CDR3 sequence: CASRLRDRGWDTQYF. The CDR3 nucleotides read TGTGCCAGCAGACTAAGGGACAGGGGTTGGGATACGCAGTATTTT. The complete variable domain, with remaining parts taken from reference TRBV28 and TRBJ2-3, reads DVKVTQSSRYLVKRTGEKVFLECVQDMDHENMFWYRQDPGLGLRLIYFSYDVKMKEKGDIPEGYSVSREKKERFSLILESASTNQTSMYLCASRLRDRGWDTQYFGPGTRLTVL.

In its sample, this clone was seen a few times. At the DNA level, this CDR3 is encoded by other sequences in the same sample as well. CDR3 sequence: CSVGAGGQETQYF. CDR3 bases: TGCAGCGTGGGAGCGGGGGGGCAAGAGACCCAGTACTTC. V is TRBV29-1 and J is TRBJ2-5; 10 bases agree with TRBD2. The CDR3 is 13 residues long. With 6 bases clipped from V and 2 bases from J, the junction kept 3 bases outside the gene matches. Germline CDR1 SQVTM, CDR2 ANQGSEA.

V and J are TRBV5-1 and TRBJ1-1; D perhaps matches TRBD1 (5 bases). The CDR3 totals 16 residues. Germline lookup yields CDR1 SGHRS and CDR2 YFSETQ. Trimming took off 3 bases at V and 1 base at J, with 16 bases between the two ends. The CDR3 region has the DNA TGCGCCAGCAGCTCCCAAGGGGTCAAGCAGAACACTGAAGCTTTCTTT. Protein sequence: CASSSQGVKQNTEAFF.

This sequence joins TRBV10-1 and TRBJ2-3, with D unresolved. Between the trimmed V and J ends, which lost 3 bases and 2 bases, there was a span of 9 bases. The CDR3 is 14 residues long. CDR1 and CDR2 from the germline V gene are WNHNN and SYGVQD (reference sequence). CDR3 sequence reads: CASSEATYTDTQYF. The CDR3, as DNA: TGCGCCAGCAGTGAAGCTACCTACACAGATACGCAGTATTTT.

This clone was seen more than once but under ten times. Within the sample, other DNA sequences also encode this same CDR3. This chain connects TRBV9 to TRBJ2-3, with D unresolved. Germline V gene data show CDR1 as SGDLS and CDR2 as YYNGEE. CDR3 length: 13 amino acids. The V and J ends lost 1 base and 4 bases respectively, with 7 bases between them. The CDR3 reads CASSVQVADTQYF. CDR3 in DNA: TGTGCCAGCAGCGTACAGGTCGCAGATACGCAGTATTTT. The variable domain in full, completed from reference TRBV9 and TRBJ2-3, reads DSGVTQTPKHLITATGQRVTLRCSPRSGDLSVYWYQQSLDQGLQFLIQYYNGEERAKGNILERFSAQQFPDLHSELNLSSLELGDSALYFCASSVQVADTQYFGPGTRLTVL.

The chain couples TRBV9 to TRBJ2-4; a possible D gene is TRBD2 (6 bases). Trimming removed 3 bases at V and 8 bases at J, with 15 bases between. The CDR3 consists of 14 residues. Germline CDR1 is SGDLS and CDR2 is YYNGEE. For the CDR3, the DNA is TGTGCCAGCAGCGCTAAGATCCCGGGAGACATTCAGTACTTC. Its protein product is CASSAKIPGDIQYF.

This sequence joins TRBV28 and TRBJ1-3; 8 bases map to TRBD1. The length of the CDR3 is 15 residues. The V and J ends lost 6 bases and 2 bases, in that order; junction bases with no gene match: 6. Per germline, CDR1 MDHEN and CDR2 SYDVKM. The CDR3 region is CASSARDRTGNTIYF. In nucleotides, the CDR3 is TGTGCCAGCAGCGCGAGGGACAGGACTGGAAACACCATATATTTT.

A word on this clone: A single base separates this from a much larger clone, so it may be a read error. This same CDR3 is encoded by further DNA sequences in the sample. J is TRBJ1-1 and V is TRBV6-5; D is unclear. This CDR3 has 12 amino acids. Germline loops: CDR1 MNHEY, CDR2 SVGAGI. Trimming took 4 bases from V and 0 from J, leaving 3 bases between them. The CDR3 DNA reads as TGTGCCAGCAGTTCAGTGAACACTGAAGCTTTCTTT. Its translation: CASSSVNTEAFF.

In its sample, this clone was seen once. The rearrangement uses TRBV2 and TRBJ2-1; D is uncertain. V was shortened by 4 bases and J by 8 bases, with 12 bases between the two germline ends. The CDR3 extends over 13 amino acids. Per the germline V gene, CDR1 is SNHLY and CDR2 is FYNNEI. CDR3 region: CASSVQAMDEQFF. The CDR3 DNA reads TGTGCCAGCAGTGTGCAGGCTATGGATGAGCAGTTCTTC.

This clone was seen a handful of times. V is TRBV5-6 and J is TRBJ1-5, with 9 bases lining up with TRBD1. V dropped 1 base and J dropped 4; count of bases not matched to a gene: 3. CDR1 and CDR2 from the germline V gene are SGHDT and YYEEEE. CDR3 length: 15 residues. The CDR3, as DNA: TGTGCCAGCAGCTTGTGGGACAGGGAAAATCAGCCCCAGCATTTT. The encoded protein is CASSLWDRENQPQHF.